The entry that follows covers one T cell receptor (beta chain) sequence. Its target antigen remains unknown. No base-level quality is on record; no much larger clone is a single base apart. This sample was taken from a study of control samples from healthy donors and cancer patients (TCRdb year 2020). CDR1 and CDR2 are drawn from the germline V gene: KGHDR, SFDVKD. The CDR3 covers 14 residues, taking in both the cysteine and the phenylalanine. The kept DNA is CDR3 alone, 42 bases in frame from the first base. Deletion took 4 bases off V and 6 bases off J, with a span of 13 bases between the germline ends. Library prep was done by the immunoSEQ multiplex PCR assay. The immuneACCESS repertoire file appears here via TCRdb, limited to in-frame rearrangements. These files lack a portion of the clones; in checked studies, under half of the deficit traces to unresolved V genes, and the cause of the others is not known. The sample table lists 130,000 to 150,000 clones, more than 85% of them with a count of one. The top ten hold more than 3% of the sample.

The sample consisted of blood. Recombination connected TRBV24-1 to TRBJ2-3; TRBD1 is a possible D gene, resting on 5 matching bases. The receptor's source is a man aged 25-40 years in good health. The DNA sequence is TGTGCCACCAGTGACGTACAGGTTGGCGATACGCAGTATTTT. It translates to CATSDVQVGDTQYF.